This TCR beta chain was identified in a study of CD8 T cells in Susac syndrome. The study's findings and limits: The study acknowledged a relatively small number of individuals in its TCR sequencing and HLA analysis.

Sequencing of TCR beta was undertaken in CD8+ and CD4+ T cells derived from blood. TEMRA cells were FACS-enriched, and CD8+ and CD4+ T cells were isolated negatively. RNA totalling roughly 0.45 to 1 ug underwent reverse transcription with random hexamers. TCRdb recomputed calls from the immunoSEQ multiplex PCR reads with MiXCR, one row per CDR3 protein. The sample consists of more than 90,000 distinct CDR3 sequences, approximately 93% of them appearing once. Details on this clonotype: Its matching antigen is unknown.

The CDR3 covers 16 residues. Germline CDR1 and CDR2: SGHRS and YFSETQ. Losses at the gene ends were 4 bases for V and 7 bases for J; bases not matched to a gene: 17. The sample taken for sequencing was CD4+ T cells from PBMCs. The receptor's source is a human donor with multiple sclerosis. This chain uses TRBV5-1 with TRBJ2-7, with 7 bases identical to TRBD2. As DNA, the CDR3 is TGCGCCAGCAGCCCCAAGCCGGGGGGAGCGCTGGGAGAGCAGTACTTC. Protein product: CASSPKPGGALGEQYF.